Listed below are T cell receptor beta chains from one sample, sequenced in a study of CD8 T cells in ankylosing spondylitis. Each CDR3 protein is one row after TCRdb ran MiXCR on the 5' RACE reads. The profile shows 300,000 to 350,000 distinct CDR3 sequences, around 21% of them singletons. The sequenced material came from blood, either unsorted or a sorted T cell fraction (not recorded which). All receptors derive from a female donor with ankylosing spondylitis or in good health (not recorded which). Both conserved end residues are part of each CDR3. The D gene is left open where the match is weak. Clone size appears in some rows only: once, few, many, or a class for an expanded clone.

D,J,V,size,DNA,CDR3
TRBD2,TRBJ2-1,TRBV20-1,few,TGCAGTGCTAGCCCTACTAGCGGGGGCTCCTACAATGAGCAGTTCTTC,CSASPTSGGSYNEQFF
TRBD2,TRBJ2-1,TRBV7-9,few,TGTGCCAGCAGCTGGGTCGGGAGGGACAATGAGCAGTTCTTC,CASSWVGRDNEQFF
-,TRBJ2-1,TRBV5-6,-,TGTGCCAGCAGCCAGACCCATCCGGACAATGAGCAGTTCTTC,CASSQTHPDNEQFF
-,TRBJ2-3,TRBV20-1,-,TGCAGTGCCTTCCCTGGCACGAGGGGGACAGATACGCAGTATTTT,CSAFPGTRGTDTQYF
TRBD1,TRBJ2-7,TRBV20-1,many,TGCAGTGCGCCCCCTCGACAGGGTACCTACGAGCAGTACTTC,CSAPPRQGTYEQYF
-,TRBJ1-4,TRBV12-3/TRBV12-4,-,TGTGCCAGCAGTTTCTGGCTGTCAACTAATGAAAAACTGTTTTTT,CASSFWLSTNEKLFF
-,TRBJ2-2,TRBV12-3/TRBV12-4,-,TGTGCCAGCAGTTTACCCAAGGGGAACACCGGGGAGCTGTTTTTT,CASSLPKGNTGELFF
TRBD2,TRBJ2-1,TRBV10-3,-,TGTGCCACCTCTTTGGCTCTAGCGGGAGAAATGCAGTCCTACAATGAGCAGTTCTTC,CATSLALAGEMQSYNEQFF
-,TRBJ2-1,TRBV10-3,many,TGTGCCATCAGGGGTAGCACGGGAGATTCCAATGAGCAGTTCTTC,CAIRGSTGDSNEQFF
-,TRBJ2-5,TRBV9,-,TGTGCCAGCAGCGTCCAGGGTAGGCAAGAGACCCAGTACTTC,CASSVQGRQETQYF
-,TRBJ2-2,TRBV6-5,-,TGTGCCAGCAGTTGGGCGACCGAACCTGGGCGCGGGGAGCTGTTTTTT,CASSWATEPGRGELFF
-,TRBJ2-3,TRBV24-1,few,TGTGCCACCAGTGGCCCTCGAAAAGATACGCAGTATTTT,CATSGPRKDTQYF
-,TRBJ2-7,TRBV6-2/TRBV6-3,few,TGTGCCAGCATCAAGGACAACGGCCCCGGGGAGCAGTACTTC,CASIKDNGPGEQYF
TRBD2,TRBJ2-5,TRBV7-9,few,TGTGCCAGCTACGAAGGACTAGCGGGAGTTTGGGAGACCCAGTACTTC,CASYEGLAGVWETQYF
-,TRBJ2-3,TRBV7-2,few,TGTGCCAGCACAGGGGGGCCAGCAGATACGCAGTATTTT,CASTGGPADTQYF
-,TRBJ2-3,TRBV20-1,many,TGCAGTGCCGAGGTTCCAGCTAGCACAGATACGCAGTATTTT,CSAEVPASTDTQYF
TRBD2,TRBJ2-3,TRBV12-3/TRBV12-4,-,TGTGCCAGCAGTTCGGGACTAGCGGGAGGCAAATGGGATACGCAGTATTTT,CASSSGLAGGKWDTQYF